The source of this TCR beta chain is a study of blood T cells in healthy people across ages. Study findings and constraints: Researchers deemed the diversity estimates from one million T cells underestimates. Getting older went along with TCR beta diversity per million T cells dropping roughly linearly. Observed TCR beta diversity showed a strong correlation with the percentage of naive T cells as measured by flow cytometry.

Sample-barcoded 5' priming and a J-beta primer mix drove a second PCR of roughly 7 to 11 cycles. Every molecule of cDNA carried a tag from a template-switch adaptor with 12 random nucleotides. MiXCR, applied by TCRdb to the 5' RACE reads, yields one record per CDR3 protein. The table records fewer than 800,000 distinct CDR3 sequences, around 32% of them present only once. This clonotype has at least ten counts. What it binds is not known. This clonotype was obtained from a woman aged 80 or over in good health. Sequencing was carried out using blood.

CDR3 in amino acids: CASSKTSGGTSTDTQYF. CDR3 bases: TGTGCCAGCAGCAAAACTAGCGGGGGGACTAGCACAGATACGCAGTATTTT. The gene calls are TRBV7-9 and TRBJ2-3; TRBD2 aligns across 12 bases. V was clipped by 5 bases and J by 0 bases; unmatched bases: 6. The V gene's germline CDR1 is SEHNR and CDR2 FQNEAQ (reference sequence). CDR3 length: 17 amino acids. Full variable domain (remainder filled in from reference TRBV7-9 and TRBJ2-3): DTGVSQNPRHKITKRGQNVTFRCDPISEHNRLYWYRQTLGQGPEFLTYFQNEAQLEKSRLLSDRFSAERPKGSFSTLEIQRTEQGDSAMYLCASSKTSGGTSTDTQYFGPGTRLTVL.